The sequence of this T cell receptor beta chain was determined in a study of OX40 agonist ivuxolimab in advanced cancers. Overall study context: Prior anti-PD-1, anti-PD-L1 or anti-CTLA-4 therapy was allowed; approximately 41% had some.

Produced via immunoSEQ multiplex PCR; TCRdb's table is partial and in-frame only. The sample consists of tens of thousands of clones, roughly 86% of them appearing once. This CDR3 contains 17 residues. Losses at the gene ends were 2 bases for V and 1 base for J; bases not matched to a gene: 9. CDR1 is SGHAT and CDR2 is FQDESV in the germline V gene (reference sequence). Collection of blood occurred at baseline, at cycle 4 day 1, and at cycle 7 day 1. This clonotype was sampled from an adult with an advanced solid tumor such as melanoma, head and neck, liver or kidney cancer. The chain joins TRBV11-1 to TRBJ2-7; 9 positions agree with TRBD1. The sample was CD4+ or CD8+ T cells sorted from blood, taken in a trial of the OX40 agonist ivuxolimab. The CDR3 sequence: CASSLKRQGVGSYEQYF. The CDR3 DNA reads TGTGCCAGCAGCTTAAAGAGACAGGGGGTTGGATCCTACGAGCAGTACTTC. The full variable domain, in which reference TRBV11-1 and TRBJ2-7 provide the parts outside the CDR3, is EAEVAQSPRYKITEKSQAVAFWCDPISGHATLYWYRQILGQGPELLVQFQDESVVDDSQLPKDRFSAERLKGVDSTLKIQPAELGDSAMYLCASSLKRQGVGSYEQYFGPGTRLTVT.